Below, 25 T cell receptor beta chains from the same sample are listed, as sequenced in a study of molecular identifiers for immune sequencing clone quantification. TCRdb reanalysed the PCR reads using MiXCR and keeps one entry per CDR3 protein. The table records nearly 650,000 distinct CDR3 sequences, 25% of them present only once. Material for sequencing was naive CD8+ T cells from blood, with Jurkat cell RNA spiked in. As for subset: FACS-sorted CD8+CD4-CCR7+CD45RA+ naive T cells. The receptor set was obtained from a human donor in good health. Some libraries in this study had Jurkat cell RNA spiked in.

The rearrangement links TRBV3-1 to TRBJ2-2; D perhaps matches TRBD2 (7 bases). CDR1 is LGHDT, CDR2 YNNKEL, per germline (reference sequence). Trimming took off 2 bases at V and 6 bases at J, with 16 bases between the two ends. CDR3 length equals 16 residues. Here the CDR3 DNA reads TGTGCCAGCAGCCAATTTCTACGGGGGGCAGCCGGGGAGCTGTTTTTT. It encodes CASSQFLRGAAGELFF.

This clonotype was counted ten times or more. The chain carries TRBV4-3 and TRBJ2-1; no reliable D call. The CDR3 consists of 16 residues. Germline lookup yields CDR1 LGHNA and CDR2 YSLEER. V lost 0 bases and J lost 5, with 14 bases in between. CDR3 in amino acids: CASSQEKVAENNEQFF. Written as DNA, the CDR3 is TGCGCCAGCAGCCAAGAGAAGGTAGCCGAGAACAATGAGCAGTTCTTC.

V and J are TRBV2 and TRBJ2-5; D is unresolved. Trimming stripped 7 bases from V and 1 base from J, with 10 bases between. CDR3 length: 13 amino acids. Germline CDR1 reads SNHLY; CDR2 reads FYNNEI. The CDR3 DNA sequence: TGTGCCAGCATGAAGGGCATCCAAGAGACCCAGTACTTC. This sequence encodes CASMKGIQETQYF.

This clonotype showed up many times. The chain recombines TRBV7-2 with TRBJ2-7, with D possibly matching TRBD2 (5 bases). CDR3 length: 13 amino acids. Per the germline V gene, CDR1 is SGHTA and CDR2 is FQGNSA. V dropped 4 bases and J dropped 3 bases, with 10 bases sitting between them. The CDR3 DNA follows: TGTGCCAGCAGCTCGGACTGGGGCTACGAGCAGTACTTC. Residues: CASSSDWGYEQYF.

The chain recombines TRBV10-3 with TRBJ2-1, with TRBD2 matching over 7 bases. V lost 2 bases to trimming and J lost 3 bases; unmatched junction nucleotides: 4. The CDR3 contains 15 residues. The germline gives CDR1 ENHRY, CDR2 SYGVKD. The CDR3 sequence: CAISERSGDYNEQFF. CDR3 in DNA: TGTGCCATCAGTGAGAGGAGCGGGGACTACAATGAGCAGTTCTTC.

Comments on this clonotype: Being one base from a much bigger clone, this may be a read error. This chain uses TRBV7-9 with TRBJ2-5; TRBD1 aligns across 10 bases. Germline-derived CDR1 and CDR2 are SEHNR and FQNEAQ (reference sequence). There are 15 residues in the CDR3. The CDR3 region has the DNA TGTGCCAGCGGCTTAGAGACAGGGGGCGAAGAGACCCAGTACTTC. It specifies CASGLETGGEETQYF.

This clonotype showed up many times. The V call is TRBV3-1, the J call TRBJ2-1; D gene uncertain. V was pared by 4 bases and J by 7 bases, with 14 bases between. Germline assignment: CDR1 LGHDT and CDR2 YNNKEL (reference sequence). This CDR3 region has 14 residues. The CDR3 nucleotides read TGTGCCAGCAGCCCGCTAAATCTGGGGAATGAGCAGTTCTTC. This encodes CASSPLNLGNEQFF.

The sample holds a few counts of this clonotype. The rearrangement links TRBV27 to TRBJ2-3; 10 bases agree with TRBD1. The CDR3 extends over 16 amino acids. The germline V gene encodes CDR1 MNHEY and CDR2 SMNVEV (reference sequence). The V segment lost 5 bases and the J segment 2 bases; nucleotides outside the gene matches: 7. CDR3 bases: TGTGCCAGCAGTACCTGGACAGGGGGGTTCACAGATACGCAGTATTTT. Translated: CASSTWTGGFTDTQYF.

In this sample, this clonotype turned up a few times. The chain combines TRBV28 with TRBJ2-2; the match to TRBD1 covers 8 bases. Germline trimming cut 7 bases from V and 1 base from J; bases unmatched to any gene: 14. The CDR3 is made up of 18 amino acids. CDR1 is MDHEN and CDR2 is SYDVKM in the germline V gene. CDR3: CASTPDRAGYENTGELFF. The CDR3 DNA reads as TGTGCCAGCACTCCGGACAGGGCGGGCTACGAGAACACCGGGGAGCTGTTTTTT.

There are a few counts of this clonotype. V is TRBV7-9 and J is TRBJ2-7, with TRBD1 identical over 9 bases. CDR1 and CDR2 (germline): SEHNR, FQNEAQ (reference sequence). CDR3 size: 16 residues. V gave up 1 base and J gave up 3 bases; unmatched junction bases: 7. CDR3 sequence: CASSLGPGDRVYEQYF. The CDR3, as DNA: TGTGCCAGCAGCTTAGGCCCGGGGGACAGGGTCTACGAGCAGTACTTC.

This clonotype was observed many times. The chain recombines TRBV28 with TRBJ1-1, with 7 bases matching TRBD1. Trimming removed 5 bases from V and 0 bases from J; junction bases left unmatched: 9. CDR3 size: 16 residues. The germline V gene has CDR1 MDHEN and CDR2 SYDVKM. In DNA, the CDR3 is TGTGCCAGCAGTATCACAGGGGCGAGCATGAACACTGAAGCTTTCTTT. Translated, it gives CASSITGASMNTEAFF.

A remark on this clonotype: Since the CDR3 does not end with the conserved phenylalanine or tryptophan, this likely comes from a read error. The DNA is left out, because the CDR3 cannot be placed on it with certainty; the CDR3 is given as TCRdb lists it. The chain employs TRBV7-9 and TRBJ1-1; the D call in the table, TRBD1, was not verified against the DNA. The CDR3 numbers 13 amino acids, ends counted. Germline V gene data show CDR1 as SEHNR and CDR2 as FQNEAQ (reference sequence). The CDR3 is CASEGELGTEALL.

The sample holds many counts of this clonotype. V gene TRBV7-9 combines with J gene TRBJ2-3; 10 nucleotides line up with TRBD1. Germline loops: CDR1 SEHNR, CDR2 FQNEAQ (reference sequence). V gave up 4 bases and J gave up 6 bases; unmatched junction bases: 4. The CDR3 sequence is 14 residues long. The CDR3 sequence is CASSWGQGSDTQYF. The CDR3 DNA follows: TGTGCCAGCAGCTGGGGACAGGGGAGCGATACGCAGTATTTT. Variable domain in full (rest from reference TRBV7-9 and TRBJ2-3): DTGVSQNPRHKITKRGQNVTFRCDPISEHNRLYWYRQTLGQGPEFLTYFQNEAQLEKSRLLSDRFSAERPKGSFSTLEIQRTEQGDSAMYLCASSWGQGSDTQYFGPGTRLTVL.

At least ten counts were recorded for this clonotype. V gene TRBV6-2 or TRBV6-3 combines with J gene TRBJ1-1, with no clear D. The V end was cut by 6 bases, the J end by 5 bases, with 19 bases between. Germline CDR1 MNHEY, CDR2 SVGEGT. This CDR3 contains 15 residues. The CDR3 sequence is CASSSTRQARTEAFF. The CDR3 DNA reads as TGTGCCAGCAGCTCTACTAGACAAGCTAGAACTGAAGCTTTCTTT.

To note about this clonotype: The germline gene is not matched at one end of the junction; a read error may be the cause. The rearrangement uses TRBV30 and TRBJ2-2, with 7 bases lining up with TRBD1. The CDR3 has 13 residues. CDR1 and CDR2 from the germline V gene are GTSNPN and SVGIG (reference sequence). CDR3 DNA sequence: TGTGCCTGGGATTATACAGGGGCCGGGGAGCTGATTTTT. Translating it yields CAWDYTGAGELIF.

For this clonotype: A much larger clonotype is one base distant, so this may be a read error. The chain is built from TRBV6-2 or TRBV6-3 and TRBJ1-5; D possibly corresponds to TRBD1 (5 bases). CDR1 MNHEY and CDR2 SVGEGT come from the germline V gene. The CDR3 is 15 amino acids. The CDR3 region is CASNPTGSSNQPRHF. The CDR3, as DNA: TGTGCCAGCAACCCAACAGGATCTAGCAATCAGCCCCGGCATTTT.

In regard to this clonotype: Germline and junction disagree at one end, which may indicate a read error. The rearrangement links TRBV19 to TRBJ1-5; D is unresolved. Germline CDR1 and CDR2: LNHDA and SQIVND (reference sequence). The CDR3 length is 17 residues. CDR3 DNA: TGTGCCAGTAGTCCAGAACGATCCAGGAATAGCGATCAGCCCCAGCATTTT. Amino acid sequence: CASSPERSRNSDQPQHF.

About this clonotype: A much bigger clone sits one base away, suggesting this may be a read error. This chain links TRBV2 with TRBJ2-4; no firm D call. V gave up 3 bases and J gave up 5 bases, with 11 bases separating them. This CDR3 is 14 amino acids long. CDR1 is SNHLY, CDR2 FYNNEI, per germline. The CDR3 loop reads CASSDRNRENIQYF. The DNA for the CDR3 is TGTGCCAGCAGTGACCGGAATAGGGAAAACATTCAGTACTTC. Drawing the rest from reference TRBV2 and TRBJ2-4, the complete variable domain is EPEVTQTPSHQVTQMGQEVILRCVPISNHLYFYWYRQILGQKVEFLVSFYNNEISEKSEIFDDQFSVERPDGSNFTLKIRSTKLEDSAMYFCASSDRNRENIQYFGAGTRLSVL.

This clonotype was observed at least ten times. A junction boundary mismatches the germline segment, possibly from a read error. V gene TRBV7-9 combines with J gene TRBJ2-4, with D uncertain. Looked up from germline, CDR1 is SEHNR and CDR2 is FQNEAQ (reference sequence). The CDR3 is made up of 12 amino acids. The CDR3 sequence: CASSYHLHPPDF. CDR3 coding DNA: TGTGCCAGCAGCTACCATCTTCACCCCCCGGACTTC.

Details on this clonotype: A much larger clonotype is one base distant, so this may be a read error. The rearrangement links TRBV28 to TRBJ2-5; 7 nucleotides line up with TRBD1. With V trimmed by 7 bases and J by 1 base, 3 bases remained unmatched. This CDR3 is 13 amino acids long. CDR1 and CDR2 (germline): MDHEN, SYDVKM. CDR3 nucleotides: TGTGCCAGCACTGGGACAGCCCAAGAGACCCAGTACTTC. It encodes CASTGTAQETQYF. The variable domain in full, completed from reference TRBV28 and TRBJ2-5, reads DVKVTQSSRYLVKRTGEKVFLECVQDMDHENMFWYRQDPGLGLRLIYFSYDVKMKEKGDIPEGYSVSREKKERFSLILESASTNQTSMYLCASTGTAQETQYFGPGTRLLVL.

On this clonotype: A read error may be the cause here, since a much bigger clone is one base away. CDR3 coding DNA: TGCGCCAGCAGCCGGAGACCAGGACGGGAGATTAGCAATCAGCCCCAGCATTTT. Its protein product is CASSRRPGREISNQPQHF. This chain uses TRBV4-1 with TRBJ1-5; D is unclear. Deletions cut 4 bases from V and 0 bases from J, with 19 bases between. The length of the CDR3 is 18 residues. CDR1 and CDR2 (germline): MGHRA, YSYEKL.

This clonotype was counted at least ten times. The chain uses TRBV5-1 and TRBJ2-5, with a tentative D call TRBD1 (6 bases). Germline CDR1 SGHRS, CDR2 YFSETQ. The CDR3 extends over 14 amino acids. V was clipped by 6 bases and J by 4 bases, with 16 bases between them. Here the CDR3 reads CASTTGVRGETQYF. In DNA form, the CDR3 reads TGCGCCAGCACCACTGGCGTCAGGGGAGAGACCCAGTACTTC.

The V call is TRBV12-3 or TRBV12-4, the J call TRBJ2-7; no firm D call. Trimming left V 4 bases short and J 3 bases short, with 10 bases between. The CDR3 extends over 13 amino acids. The CDR3 sequence: CASSSWGLYEQYF. DNA of the CDR3: TGTGCCAGCAGTTCTTGGGGTCTCTACGAGCAGTACTTC.

This clonotype was recorded many times. The chain employs TRBV27 and TRBJ2-3, with D perhaps given as TRBD1 or TRBD2 (5 bases each). Germline V gene lookup returns CDR1 MNHEY and CDR2 SMNVEV (reference sequence). Trimming left V 1 base short and J 2 bases short, with 13 bases between. This CDR3 spans 16 amino acids. CDR3 coding DNA: TGTGCCAGCAGTTTATACGGGGCCAGAGCCACAGATACGCAGTATTTT. Its protein product is CASSLYGARATDTQYF.

Comments on this clonotype: With a much larger clone just one base away, this may be a read error. V gene TRBV28 combines with J gene TRBJ2-7, with 8 bases fitting TRBD2. CDR1 and CDR2 (germline): MDHEN, SYDVKM. The CDR3 length is 15 residues. V shed 6 bases, J shed 6 bases, and the junction held 13 bases outside the gene matches. CDR3 loop: CASSLVTGGQGEQYF. The CDR3 DNA sequence: TGTGCCAGCAGCCTCGTGACGGGAGGGCAAGGCGAGCAGTACTTC.